This is a list of T cell receptor beta chains from one sample in a study of cytomegalovirus exposure and HLA in healthy donors. Libraries were prepared by immunoSEQ multiplex PCR; TCRdb keeps only in-frame clonotypes and omits some of them. This table holds 150,000 to 200,000 clones, approximately 81% found once. The sequenced sample was PBMCs. The receptors were sampled from a man aged 25-45 years in good health and CMV-seropositive. Both conserved end residues are trimmed from each CDR3. Fields, in order: D gene, J gene, V gene, CDR3 protein. The D gene is left open where the match is weak.

NA | TRBJ1-4 | TRBV5-1 | ASSAGGRNEKLF
NA | TRBJ2-1 | TRBV27 | ASSFRTTNEQF
NA | TRBJ2-5 | TRBV15 | ATSRDPRAGETQY
NA | TRBJ1-1 | TRBV6-1 | ASSRSVEAF
NA | TRBJ1-1 | TRBV9 | ASSVGTGRTEAF
NA | TRBJ1-1 | TRBV5-8 | ASSSQEDTEAF
NA | TRBJ2-1 | TRBV28 | ASIGSWENYNEQF
TRBD1 | TRBJ2-7 | TRBV11-2 | ASSSGQFSYEQY
NA | TRBJ2-5 | TRBV29-1 | SVSFWGGAGETQY
TRBD1 | TRBJ2-1 | TRBV6-4 | ASSPGGSYNEQF
NA | TRBJ2-4 | TRBV19 | ASKRRPGANIQY
TRBD1 | TRBJ2-7 | TRBV28 | ASSLSGTDYEQY
TRBD2 | TRBJ2-7 | TRBV13 | ASSLGLRSSGTFYEQY
NA | TRBJ2-6 | TRBV6-5 | ASSKSGANVLT